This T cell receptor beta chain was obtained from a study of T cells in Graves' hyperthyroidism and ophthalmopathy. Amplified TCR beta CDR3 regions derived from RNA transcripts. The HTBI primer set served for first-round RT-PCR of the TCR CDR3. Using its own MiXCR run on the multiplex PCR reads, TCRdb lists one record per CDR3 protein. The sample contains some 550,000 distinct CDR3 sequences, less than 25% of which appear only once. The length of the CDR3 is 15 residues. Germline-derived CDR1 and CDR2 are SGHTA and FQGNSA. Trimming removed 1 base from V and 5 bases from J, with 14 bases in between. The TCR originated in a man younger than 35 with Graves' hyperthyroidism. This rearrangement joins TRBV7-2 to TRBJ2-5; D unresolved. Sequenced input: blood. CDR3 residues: CASSLVEEMLETQYF. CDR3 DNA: TGTGCCAGCAGCTTAGTTGAGGAGATGTTGGAGACCCAGTACTTC.